This section outlines one T cell receptor (beta chain) sequence together with its context. This sample is drawn from a study of technical replicates of blood from a few donors. This table comes from immunoSEQ multiplex PCR, and its TCRdb copy is limited to in-frame clones, with some not included. The profile shows tens of thousands of clones, roughly 96% of them singletons. Germline V gives CDR1 MNHEY, CDR2 SMNVEV (reference sequence). The CDR3 runs 14 residues. V shed 2 bases and J shed 4 bases, with 12 bases lying between them. The clonotype originates from a human donor in good health. The gene calls are TRBV27 and TRBJ2-7; a possible D gene is TRBD2 (7 bases). The sample was T cells isolated from PBMCs. CDR3 DNA sequence: TGTGCCAGCAGTTTAGTTGGGAGGGGGTACGAGCAGTACTTC. Encoded protein: CASSLVGRGYEQYF.